A single sample gave rise to the 13 T cell receptor beta chains below, sequenced in a study of cytomegalovirus exposure and HLA in healthy donors. The PCR was carried out with 60 Vbeta primers and 13 Jbeta primers. Clones were sequenced by immunoSEQ multiplex PCR, and TCRdb holds only the in-frame ones, with some missing. The sample shows approximately 130,000 clones, approximately 85% of them seen only once. Material: PBMCs. These TCRs come from a boy aged 5-17 years in good health and CMV-seronegative.

Comments on this clone: Within the sample, other DNA sequences also encode this same CDR3. The rearrangement links TRBV9 to TRBJ2-7, with TRBD2 matching 7 bases. Germline trimming cut 2 bases from V and 0 bases from J; bases unmatched to any gene: 2. Germline values: CDR1 SGDLS, CDR2 YYNGEE. This CDR3 is 14 amino acids long. CDR3 residues: CASSVGGVSYEQYF. The CDR3, as DNA: TGTGCCAGCAGCGTTGGGGGGGTCTCCTACGAGCAGTACTTC.

CDR3 DNA: TGTGCCAGCAGAGGACAGGGGGGAACAGATACGCAGTATTTT. This sequence encodes CASRGQGGTDTQYF. The rearrangement uses TRBV7-2 and TRBJ2-3, with 10 bases aligning to TRBD1. CDR3 length: 14 residues. Germline V gene lookup returns CDR1 SGHTA and CDR2 FQGNSA. The trim removed 6 bases at V and 3 bases at J, leaving 3 bases unmatched. The whole variable domain, remainder taken from reference TRBV7-2 and TRBJ2-3, is GAGVSQSPSNKVTEKGKDVELRCDPISGHTALYWYRQSLGQGLEFLIYFQGNSAPDKSGLPSDRFSAERTGGSVSTLTIQRTQQEDSAVYLCASRGQGGTDTQYFGPGTRLTVL.

This chain connects TRBV10-3 to TRBJ1-1; TRBD1 aligns across 10 bases. V lost 7 bases to trimming and J lost 4 bases; unmatched junction nucleotides: 9. This CDR3 is 15 amino acids long. CDR1 is ENHRY, CDR2 SYGVKD, per germline. Here the CDR3 DNA reads TGTGCCATCACCGGGACAGGGGCGCCCGGCACTGAAGCTTTCTTT. It translates to CAITGTGAPGTEAFF.

The V gene is TRBV25-1, the J gene TRBJ1-1, with D unclear. Per germline, CDR1 MGHDK and CDR2 SYGVNS. The CDR3 consists of 15 residues. The V end was cut by 1 base, the J end by 1 base, with 10 bases between. The chain's CDR3 is CASSEFPYPNTEAFF. CDR3 sequence (DNA): TGTGCCAGCAGTGAATTTCCCTACCCGAACACTGAAGCTTTCTTT.

J is TRBJ1-2 and V is TRBV4-1; D call uncertain. Germline lookup yields CDR1 MGHRA and CDR2 YSYEKL. The CDR3 runs 12 residues. The V end was cut by 5 bases, the J end by 1 base, with 5 bases between. CDR3 DNA sequence: TGCGCCAGCAGCACATTTAACTATGGCTACACCTTC. Protein product: CASSTFNYGYTF.

V is TRBV14 and J is TRBJ1-1; no firm D call. The length of the CDR3 is 14 residues. V lost 3 bases to trimming and J lost 6 bases, with 14 bases between them. From germline, CDR1 is SGHDN and CDR2 FVKESK. The CDR3 protein is CASSQEGAIPEAFF. The CDR3, as DNA: TGTGCCAGCAGCCAGGAGGGAGCAATCCCTGAAGCTTTCTTT.

The chain carries TRBV18 and TRBJ2-3, with D possibly TRBD2 on 5 matching bases. Germline V lookup: CDR1 KGHSH, CDR2 LQKENI. CDR3 length equals 16 residues. V lost 1 base to trimming and J lost 1 base, with 12 bases between them. CDR3 residues: CASSPLNTGGTDTQYF. For the CDR3, the DNA is TGTGCCAGCTCACCACTAAATACCGGGGGCACAGATACGCAGTATTTT.

The chain links TRBV12-5 to TRBJ1-2; maybe TRBD1 (5 bases). The germline CDR1 and CDR2 sequences are LGHNT and FRNRAP. The CDR3 runs 13 residues. Between the trimmed V and J ends, which lost 4 bases and 8 bases, there was a span of 14 bases. The CDR3: CASGSTRDSGYTF. In DNA form, the CDR3 reads TGTGCTAGTGGTTCCACCCGGGACTCCGGCTACACCTTC.

The sample holds a few counts of this clone. This chain connects TRBV4-3 to TRBJ1-1; no reliable D call. The CDR3 has 13 amino acids. V was clipped by 1 base and J by 5 bases, with 8 bases between them. CDR1 and CDR2 from the germline V gene are LGHNA and YSLEER. The CDR3 loop is CASSQVFGTEAFF. Here the CDR3 DNA reads TGCGCCAGCAGCCAAGTTTTCGGGACTGAAGCTTTCTTT.

With regard to this clone: The junction departs from germline at one end; a sequencing error may be responsible. The rearrangement links TRBV20-1 to TRBJ1-2; a possible D gene is TRBD1 (5 bases). The CDR3 runs to 11 residues. Germline V gene data show CDR1 as DFQATT and CDR2 as SNEGSKA (reference sequence). For the CDR3, the DNA is TGCAGTGCCGCCGACAGTAATGGCTACCCCTTC. Its translation is CSAADSNGYPF.

The CDR3 sequence: CASSLLRGLTSGNTIYF. CDR3 nucleotides: TGTGCCAGCAGTTTGCTAAGGGGACTTACTTCTGGAAACACCATATATTTT. The chain employs TRBV28 and TRBJ1-3; D is perhaps TRBD1 (5 bases). The V gene lost 3 bases and the J gene lost 1 base, with 16 bases spanning the gap. The V gene's germline CDR1 is MDHEN and CDR2 SYDVKM. The CDR3 extends over 17 amino acids.

The chain links TRBV4-3 to TRBJ2-2, with 8 bases that match TRBD1. From germline, CDR1 is LGHNA and CDR2 YSLEER. The CDR3 spans 15 residues. After removal of 4 bases from V and 6 bases from J, the junction contained 7 bases not matched to a gene. CDR3: CASSPRTGNPGELFF. CDR3 DNA: TGCGCCAGCAGCCCCCGGACAGGGAATCCCGGGGAGCTGTTTTTT.

The chain combines TRBV2 with TRBJ2-1, with TRBD2 matching 10 bases. Germline V gives CDR1 SNHLY, CDR2 FYNNEI. J gave up 5 bases and V 11 bases, and 6 bases lay outside the gene matches. CDR3 length: 13 amino acids. The CDR3 here is CAAGAGGNNEQFF. The CDR3 DNA reads TGTGCCGCGGGAGCGGGGGGGAACAATGAGCAGTTCTTC.